The 30 T cell receptor beta chains reported below all come from one sample, sequenced in a study of T cells expressing NK-cell markers. With the 5' RACE reads reprocessed, TCRdb shows one record per CDR3 protein and no DNA. This listing includes hundreds of thousands of distinct CDR3 sequences. Sequenced input: blood T cells: a sorted CD56 or NKG2C T cell subset, CD4+ or CD8+ T cells, or bulk PBMC T cells (not recorded which). All receptors come from a man between 18 and 69 years old in good health.

The chain recombines TRBV5-1 with TRBJ1-4; TCRdb outputs TRBD1, but without DNA this stays unchecked. The CDR3 runs 14 residues. The germline CDR1 and CDR2 sequences are SGHRS and YFSETQ. CDR3 amino acids: CASSDDRNNEKLFF.

V and J are TRBV30 and TRBJ2-1; the D call of TRBD2 rests on TCRdb alone, since no DNA is present to check it. CDR1 and CDR2 from the germline V gene are GTSNPN and SVGIG (reference sequence). The CDR3 contains 13 residues. The chain's CDR3 is CAWSPGRTGEQFF.

The rearrangement links TRBV13 to TRBJ2-1; TCRdb picks TRBD1, but there is no DNA to check that call. Per the germline V gene, CDR1 is PRHDT and CDR2 is FYEKMQ (reference sequence). The CDR3 runs to 17 residues. CDR3 sequence reads: CASSFIPQGRRNNEQFF.

The rearrangement links TRBV5-1 to TRBJ1-3. Germline CDR1 is SGHRS and CDR2 is YFSETQ. The CDR3 consists of 16 residues. The CDR3 region is CASSLGVTNSGNTIYF.

The chain is built from TRBV6-5 and TRBJ2-7. The CDR3 is made up of 14 amino acids. Germline V CDR1 and CDR2: MNHEY, SVGAGI. This CDR3 is CASSYSASGFEQYF.

The chain links TRBV7-9 to TRBJ2-3; as DNA is missing, the TRBD1 call by TCRdb cannot be tested. The germline CDR1 and CDR2 sequences are SEHNR and FQNEAQ (reference sequence). This CDR3 is 16 amino acids long. CDR3 amino acids: CASSSSWTGNTDTQYF. Full variable domain (missing parts from reference TRBV7-9 and TRBJ2-3): DTGVSQNPRHKITKRGQNVTFRCDPISEHNRLYWYRQTLGQGPEFLTYFQNEAQLEKSRLLSDRFSAERPKGSFSTLEIQRTEQGDSAMYLCASSSSWTGNTDTQYFGPGTRLTVL.

The chain carries TRBV29-1 and TRBJ1-4. The CDR3 contains 13 residues. CDR1 is SQVTM and CDR2 is ANQGSEA in the germline V gene. CDR3 protein: CSVVWATNEKLFF.

The chain has TRBV27 and TRBJ2-2; absent DNA, TCRdb's TRBD1 call cannot be checked. CDR3 length: 16 amino acids. CDR1 MNHEY and CDR2 SMNVEV come from the germline V gene (reference sequence). The CDR3 is CASSIRQGEIGGELFF.

The chain couples TRBV5-6 to TRBJ2-5; TCRdb calls TRBD1, which cannot be checked without DNA. Germline lookup yields CDR1 SGHDT and CDR2 YYEEEE. The CDR3 runs to 13 residues. The CDR3: CASSRKPGQAQYF.

V gene TRBV6-1 combines with J gene TRBJ2-7; the D call from TCRdb, TRBD1, cannot be confirmed without DNA. Germline V lookup: CDR1 MNHNS, CDR2 SASEGT. The CDR3 length is 13 residues. CDR3 in amino acids: CAPTPRQNYEQYF.

The chain carries TRBV28 and TRBJ2-7; as DNA is missing, the TRBD2 call by TCRdb cannot be tested. Germline V gives CDR1 MDHEN, CDR2 SYDVKM. The CDR3 loop spans 14 amino acids. The chain's CDR3 is CASGRSPPPLEQYF.

The gene calls are TRBV10-3 and TRBJ2-3; TCRdb proposes TRBD2, but this gene call is untestable without DNA. CDR1 ENHRY and CDR2 SYGVKD come from the germline V gene. The CDR3 sequence is 17 residues long. The CDR3 protein is CAISDPSGGAARDTQYF.

The chain uses TRBV20-1 and TRBJ1-4; TCRdb reports TRBD1, a call that lacks DNA to check it against. The CDR3 loop spans 16 amino acids. CDR1 is DFQATT and CDR2 is SNEGSKA in the germline V gene (reference sequence). CDR3 sequence: CSAASGELFANEKLFF.

The V gene is TRBV15, the J gene TRBJ1-1. There are 16 residues in the CDR3. The germline CDR1 and CDR2 sequences are LNHNV and YYDKDF (reference sequence). The CDR3 reads CATSRERRALNTEAFF.

The chain combines TRBV15 with TRBJ2-1. The CDR3 sequence is 11 residues long. Per germline, CDR1 LNHNV and CDR2 YYDKDF (reference sequence). CDR3: CATSDRNEQFF. Filled out from reference TRBV15 and TRBJ2-1, the complete variable domain reads DAMVIQNPRYQVTQFGKPVTLSCSQTLNHNVMYWYQQKSSQAPKLLFHYYDKDFNNEADTPDNFQSRRPNTSFCFLDIRSPGLGDTAMYLCATSDRNEQFFGPGTRLTVL.

This chain joins TRBV29-1 and TRBJ2-7. The germline V gene encodes CDR1 SQVTM and CDR2 ANQGSEA. This CDR3 region has 13 residues. The CDR3 sequence: CSVGETTTYEQYF.

This chain links TRBV6-2 or TRBV6-3 with TRBJ2-7; TCRdb designates TRBD1, a call that cannot be tested without DNA. Germline CDR1 MNHEY, CDR2 SVGEGT. The CDR3 runs to 14 residues. The CDR3 region is CASSYSTGRDEQYF.

The rearrangement uses TRBV18 and TRBJ2-5; TCRdb gives TRBD1 as the D gene, but with no DNA this cannot be confirmed. CDR1 and CDR2 (germline): KGHSH, LQKENI. This CDR3 spans 12 amino acids. The CDR3 reads CASVRVGETQYF.

V gene TRBV6-1 combines with J gene TRBJ1-2; TCRdb designates TRBD1, a call that cannot be tested without DNA. From germline, CDR1 is MNHNS and CDR2 SASEGT. CDR3 length: 16 residues. This CDR3 reads CASSHRDRKTNYGYTF.

The rearrangement links TRBV7-9 to TRBJ1-6; the D call of TRBD1 rests on TCRdb alone, since no DNA is present to check it. This CDR3 spans 15 amino acids. Looked up from germline, CDR1 is SEHNR and CDR2 is FQNEAQ (reference sequence). The CDR3: CASSLVQGDNSPLHF.

The chain has TRBV19 and TRBJ2-2; absent DNA, TCRdb's TRBD2 call cannot be checked. There are 16 residues in the CDR3. Germline V lookup: CDR1 LNHDA, CDR2 SQIVND (reference sequence). Here the CDR3 reads CASSISPSGVTGELFF.

J is TRBJ2-7 and V is TRBV27; the TRBD1 assignment by TCRdb is unverifiable without DNA. The CDR3 contains 14 residues. The V gene's germline CDR1 is MNHEY and CDR2 SMNVEV (reference sequence). The CDR3 sequence is CASSLSRGAYEQYF.

The chain employs TRBV6-5 and TRBJ2-1; TCRdb picks TRBD2, but there is no DNA to check that call. Germline V gene lookup returns CDR1 MNHEY and CDR2 SVGAGI. The CDR3 contains 17 residues. The CDR3 loop reads CASSYRFRLAGSNEQFF.

The CDR3: CASSLSQGRSGNTIYF. The V gene is TRBV12-3 or TRBV12-4, the J gene TRBJ1-3; TCRdb returns TRBD1, unconfirmable since there is no DNA. The CDR3 has 16 residues.

V is TRBV5-1 and J is TRBJ2-7; without DNA, the TCRdb call of TRBD1 cannot be checked. The CDR3 runs 15 residues. Germline assignment: CDR1 SGHRS and CDR2 YFSETQ. The CDR3 protein is CASSRGDTGLWEQYF.

The rearrangement links TRBV20-1 to TRBJ2-5; TCRdb's assignment of TRBD2 cannot be checked, as there is no DNA. The CDR3 runs to 15 residues. Germline loops: CDR1 DFQATT, CDR2 SNEGSKA (reference sequence). CDR3 sequence reads: CSANHRTSGPETQYF.

The chain links TRBV6-2 or TRBV6-3 to TRBJ2-5; the D call from TCRdb, TRBD2, cannot be confirmed without DNA. Germline V gene sequence: CDR1 MNHEY, CDR2 SVGEGT. The CDR3 consists of 16 residues. CDR3 region: CASSTTGGGSWETQYF.

The rearrangement uses TRBV4-1 and TRBJ2-1; the D call from TCRdb, TRBD2, cannot be confirmed without DNA. Germline lookup yields CDR1 MGHRA and CDR2 YSYEKL. The CDR3 is 16 residues long. The CDR3 region is CASSQTPGLYSNEQFF.

The chain carries TRBV5-4 and TRBJ2-5; the TCRdb D gene call, TRBD2, has no DNA to confirm it. CDR1 and CDR2 from the germline V gene are SGHNT and YYREEE (reference sequence). The CDR3 length is 14 residues. CDR3 amino acids: CASATSGGRETQYF.

The V gene is TRBV5-1, the J gene TRBJ2-2. Germline values: CDR1 SGHRS, CDR2 YFSETQ. CDR3 length: 18 amino acids. The CDR3 sequence is CASKVIGSVTRHTGELFF.